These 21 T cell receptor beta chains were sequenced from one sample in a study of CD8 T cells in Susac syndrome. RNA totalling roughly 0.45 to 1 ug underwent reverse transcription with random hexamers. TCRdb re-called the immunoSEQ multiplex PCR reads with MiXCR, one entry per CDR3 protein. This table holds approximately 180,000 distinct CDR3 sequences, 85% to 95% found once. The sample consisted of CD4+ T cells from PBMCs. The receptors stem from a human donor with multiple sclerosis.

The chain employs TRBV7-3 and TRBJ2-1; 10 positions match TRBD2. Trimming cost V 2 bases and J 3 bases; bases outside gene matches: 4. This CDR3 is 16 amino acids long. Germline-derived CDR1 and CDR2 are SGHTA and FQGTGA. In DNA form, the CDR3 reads TGTGCCAGCAGCTTACTTAGCGGGGGGATCTACAATGAGCAGTTCTTC. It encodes CASSLLSGGIYNEQFF.

CDR3 in amino acids: CASTLGQARGYTF. CDR3 DNA: TGTGCCAGCACCTTGGGGCAGGCAAGGGGCTACACCTTC. This chain joins TRBV12-3 or TRBV12-4 and TRBJ1-2; weak D call: TRBD1 (5 bases). V lost 7 bases, J lost 8 bases, and 17 bases lay in between. The length of the CDR3 is 13 residues.

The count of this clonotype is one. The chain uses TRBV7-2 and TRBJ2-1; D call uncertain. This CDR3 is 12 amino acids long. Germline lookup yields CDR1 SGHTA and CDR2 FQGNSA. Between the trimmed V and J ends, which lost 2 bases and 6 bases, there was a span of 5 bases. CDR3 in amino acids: CASSLSVNEQFF. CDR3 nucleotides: TGTGCCAGCAGCTTATCGGTCAATGAGCAGTTCTTC.

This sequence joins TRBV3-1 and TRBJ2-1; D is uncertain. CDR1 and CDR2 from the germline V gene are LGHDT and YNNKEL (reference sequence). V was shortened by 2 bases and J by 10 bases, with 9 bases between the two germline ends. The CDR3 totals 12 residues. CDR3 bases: TGTGCCAGCAGCCAATCAAGCGAGGAGCAGTTCTTC. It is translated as CASSQSSEEQFF.

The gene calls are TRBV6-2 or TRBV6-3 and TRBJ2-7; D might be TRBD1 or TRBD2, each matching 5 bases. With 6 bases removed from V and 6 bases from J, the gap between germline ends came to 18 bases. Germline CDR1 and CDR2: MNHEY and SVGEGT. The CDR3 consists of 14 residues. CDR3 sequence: CASSYGGRDREQYF. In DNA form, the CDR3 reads TGTGCCAGCAGCTATGGGGGAAGGGACCGCGAGCAGTACTTC.

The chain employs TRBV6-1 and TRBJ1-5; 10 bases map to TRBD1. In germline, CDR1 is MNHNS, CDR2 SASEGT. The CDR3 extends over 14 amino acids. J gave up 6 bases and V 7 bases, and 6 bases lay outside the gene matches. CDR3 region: CASTRTGGGQPQHF. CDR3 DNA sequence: TGTGCCAGCACCAGGACAGGGGGAGGTCAGCCCCAGCATTTT.

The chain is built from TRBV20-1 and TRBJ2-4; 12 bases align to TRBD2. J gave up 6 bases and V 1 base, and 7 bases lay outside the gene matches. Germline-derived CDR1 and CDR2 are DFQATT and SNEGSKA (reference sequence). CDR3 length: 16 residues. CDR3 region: CSARGLAGGLGNIQYF. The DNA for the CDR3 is TGCAGTGCTAGAGGGCTAGCGGGGGGGCTTGGAAACATTCAGTACTTC.

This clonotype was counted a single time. CDR3 residues: CASSAEGTGHSPLHF. The CDR3 DNA follows: TGTGCCAGCAGCGCTGAGGGGACAGGGCATTCACCCCTCCACTTT. The chain recombines TRBV9 with TRBJ1-6; 9 bases agree with TRBD1. The CDR3 spans 15 residues. V dropped 3 bases and J dropped 8; count of bases not matched to a gene: 6. Germline V gene data show CDR1 as SGDLS and CDR2 as YYNGEE.

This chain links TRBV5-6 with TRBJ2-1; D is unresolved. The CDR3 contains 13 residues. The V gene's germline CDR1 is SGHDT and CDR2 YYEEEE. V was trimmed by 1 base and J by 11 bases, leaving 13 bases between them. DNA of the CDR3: TGTGCCAGCAGCTTGCCCCCTGACCTAAAGCAGTTCTTC. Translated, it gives CASSLPPDLKQFF.

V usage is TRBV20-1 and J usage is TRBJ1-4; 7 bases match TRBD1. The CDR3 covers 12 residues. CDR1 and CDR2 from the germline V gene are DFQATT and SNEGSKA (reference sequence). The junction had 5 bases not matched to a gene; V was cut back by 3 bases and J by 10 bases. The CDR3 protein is CSASRQGGKLFF. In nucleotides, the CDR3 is TGCAGTGCTAGTAGACAGGGAGGAAAACTGTTTTTT.

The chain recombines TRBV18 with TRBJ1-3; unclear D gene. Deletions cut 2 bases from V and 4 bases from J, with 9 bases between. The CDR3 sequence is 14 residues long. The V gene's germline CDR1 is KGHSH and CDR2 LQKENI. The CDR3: CASSPSGFGNTIYF. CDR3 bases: TGTGCCAGCTCACCATCGGGATTCGGAAACACCATATATTTT.

CDR3 in amino acids: CASLAGGVYEQFF. The CDR3 DNA reads TGTGCCAGTCTAGCGGGAGGGGTCTATGAGCAGTTCTTC. The V and J genes are TRBV28 and TRBJ2-1; 12 positions agree with TRBD2. Trimming at V came to 9 bases and at J to 8 bases, leaving 5 bases not matched to a gene. Germline V CDR1 and CDR2: MDHEN, SYDVKM. CDR3 length: 13 residues.

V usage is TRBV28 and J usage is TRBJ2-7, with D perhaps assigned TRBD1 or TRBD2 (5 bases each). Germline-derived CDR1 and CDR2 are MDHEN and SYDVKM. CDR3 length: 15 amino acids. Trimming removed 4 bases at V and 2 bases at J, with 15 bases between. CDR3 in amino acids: CASSSGTQGPYEQYF. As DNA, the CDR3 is TGTGCCAGCAGTTCAGGGACCCAGGGCCCCTACGAGCAGTACTTC. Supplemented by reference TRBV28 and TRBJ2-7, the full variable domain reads DVKVTQSSRYLVKRTGEKVFLECVQDMDHENMFWYRQDPGLGLRLIYFSYDVKMKEKGDIPEGYSVSREKKERFSLILESASTNQTSMYLCASSSGTQGPYEQYFGPGTRLTVT.

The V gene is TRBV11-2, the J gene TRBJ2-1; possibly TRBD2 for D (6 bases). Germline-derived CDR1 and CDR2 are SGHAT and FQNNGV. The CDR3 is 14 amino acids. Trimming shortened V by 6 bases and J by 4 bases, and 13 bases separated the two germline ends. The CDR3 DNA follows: TGTGCCAGCAGTTTGGCGGGGAGATACAATGAGCAGTTCTTC. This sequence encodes CASSLAGRYNEQFF.

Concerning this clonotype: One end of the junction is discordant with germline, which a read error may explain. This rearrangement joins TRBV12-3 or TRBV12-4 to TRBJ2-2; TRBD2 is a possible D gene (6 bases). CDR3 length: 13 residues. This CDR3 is CAGSLRSGGELFF. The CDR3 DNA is TGTGCCGGCAGTTTACGTAGCGGCGGGGAGCTGTTTTTT.

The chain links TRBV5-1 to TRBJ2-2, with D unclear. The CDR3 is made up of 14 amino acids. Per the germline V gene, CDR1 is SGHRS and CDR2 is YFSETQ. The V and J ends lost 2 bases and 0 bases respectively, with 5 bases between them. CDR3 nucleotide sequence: TGCGCCAGCAGCTTTGGGCCGAACACCGGGGAGCTGTTTTTT. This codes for CASSFGPNTGELFF.

The CDR3 protein is CASSLKGFSGNTIYF. In DNA, the CDR3 is TGTGCCAGCAGTTTAAAGGGGTTCTCTGGAAACACCATATATTTT. This chain uses TRBV27 with TRBJ1-3, with D possibly being TRBD1 (5 bases). The CDR3 totals 15 residues. Trimming stripped 2 bases from V and 0 bases from J, with 8 bases between. In germline, CDR1 is MNHEY, CDR2 SMNVEV (reference sequence).

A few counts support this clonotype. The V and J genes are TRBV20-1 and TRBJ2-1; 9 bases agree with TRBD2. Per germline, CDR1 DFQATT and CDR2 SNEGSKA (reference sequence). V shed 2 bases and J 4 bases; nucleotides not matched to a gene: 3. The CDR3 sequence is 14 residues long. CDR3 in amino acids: CSARRLAEYNEQFF. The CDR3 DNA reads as TGCAGTGCTAGACGACTAGCGGAGTACAATGAGCAGTTCTTC.

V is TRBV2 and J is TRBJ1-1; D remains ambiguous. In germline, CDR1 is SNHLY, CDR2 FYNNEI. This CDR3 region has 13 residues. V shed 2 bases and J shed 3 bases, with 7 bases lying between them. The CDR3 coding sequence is TGTGCCAGCAGTGAATCGCAGTACACTGAAGCTTTCTTT. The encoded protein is CASSESQYTEAFF.

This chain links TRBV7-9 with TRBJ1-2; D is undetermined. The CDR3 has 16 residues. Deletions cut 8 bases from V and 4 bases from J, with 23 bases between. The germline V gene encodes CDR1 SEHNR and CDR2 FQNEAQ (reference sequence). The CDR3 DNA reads TGTGCCAGCGACATAAAGGAGGGAGGGAAGTCCTATGGCTACACCTTC. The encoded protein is CASDIKEGGKSYGYTF.

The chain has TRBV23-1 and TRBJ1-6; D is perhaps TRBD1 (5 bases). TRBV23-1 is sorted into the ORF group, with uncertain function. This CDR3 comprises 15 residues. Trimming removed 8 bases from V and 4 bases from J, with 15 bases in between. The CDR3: CASEPGGTYNSPLHF. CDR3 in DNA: TGCGCCAGCGAACCGGGGGGAACTTATAATTCACCCCTCCACTTT.